One sample yielded the 17 T cell receptor beta chains listed below, sequenced in a study of Ad26.COV2.S vaccination and SARS-CoV-2 variants. Treatment indicated: 15 to 20 received Ad26.COV2.S at low or high dose, single or two shots; 5 received placebo; per-sample allocation not given. The samples date from day 63 after the first vaccine or placebo injection. Here immunoSEQ multiplex PCR was the method, and the copy in TCRdb shows in-frame clones only, minus some. The data hold 300,000 to 400,000 clones, with 87% observed a single time. The input for sequencing was peripheral blood, taken in a trial of Ad26.COV2.S vaccine versus placebo. The receptors were gathered from a person between 18 and 59 years old who received the Ad26.COV2.S COVID-19 vaccine or a placebo.

CDR3 amino acids: CASRLTIQPQHF. The CDR3 DNA is TGTGCAAGTCGCTTAACGATCCAGCCCCAGCATTTT. The rearrangement joins TRBV12-2 to TRBJ1-5. TRBV12-2 is a documented pseudogene. The CDR3 consists of 12 residues.

The genes are TRBV2 and TRBJ2-7; D is ambiguous. The CDR3 is 11 residues long. Trimming cost V 6 bases and J 1 base, with 4 bases left between them. Germline CDR1 SNHLY, CDR2 FYNNEI. The CDR3, as DNA: TGTGCCAGCAGGGGGTCCTACGAGCAGTACTTC. This codes for CASRGSYEQYF.

The chain joins TRBV9 to TRBJ1-6, with D maybe TRBD1 (5 bases). CDR3 length: 15 residues. Germline V gene lookup returns CDR1 SGDLS and CDR2 YYNGEE. Between the trimmed V and J ends, which lost 3 bases and 8 bases, there was a span of 15 bases. The CDR3 DNA reads as TGTGCCAGCAGCGCCCGGGGGGGGTTTGATTCACCCCTCCACTTT. Translation: CASSARGGFDSPLHF.

The genes are TRBV27 and TRBJ1-5; D is unclear. Germline CDR1 MNHEY, CDR2 SMNVEV (reference sequence). V dropped 3 bases and J dropped 0 bases, with 9 bases sitting between them. The CDR3 is 15 amino acids. The CDR3 sequence is CASSLVPYSNQPQHF. The CDR3 DNA reads as TGTGCCAGCAGTTTGGTTCCATATAGCAATCAGCCCCAGCATTTT.

The chain recombines TRBV6-1 with TRBJ2-7, with 9 bases matching TRBD1. The CDR3 spans 16 residues. V was clipped by 3 bases and J by 5 bases; unmatched bases: 11. Germline loops: CDR1 MNHNS, CDR2 SASEGT. CDR3 sequence reads: CASSDWVKGTGNEQYF. DNA for the CDR3: TGTGCCAGCAGTGACTGGGTCAAAGGGACAGGGAACGAGCAGTACTTC.

This clone has more than one count but fewer than ten. The chain links TRBV11-2 to TRBJ1-2, with TRBD1 matching over 8 bases. The CDR3 consists of 14 residues. Germline CDR1 SGHAT, CDR2 FQNNGV. Trimming took 0 bases from V and 9 from J; bases not matched to a gene: 6. As DNA, the CDR3 is TGTGCCAGCAGCTTAGATCAGGGGGCAGGTCGCTACACCTTC. Its protein is CASSLDQGAGRYTF.

The chain couples TRBV20-1 to TRBJ1-2; no firm D call. The CDR3 consists of 11 residues. Trimming took 4 bases from V and 2 from J, leaving 5 bases between them. Germline CDR1 reads DFQATT; CDR2 reads SNEGSKA (reference sequence). CDR3 in DNA: TGCAGTGCTACGGCGAACTATGGCTACACCTTC. This encodes CSATANYGYTF.

The V call is TRBV6-5, the J call TRBJ2-7; D possibly matches TRBD1 or TRBD2 (5 bases each). CDR1 and CDR2 from the germline V gene are MNHEY and SVGAGI. This CDR3 has 13 residues. The V and J ends lost 5 bases and 6 bases respectively, with 14 bases between them. The chain's CDR3 is CASSIGTRGEQYF. The CDR3 bases are TGTGCCAGCAGTATAGGAACGAGGGGCGAGCAGTACTTC.

This sequence joins TRBV18 and TRBJ1-1; 9 nucleotides agree with TRBD1. V dropped 3 bases and J dropped 1; count of bases not matched to a gene: 3. Germline loops: CDR1 KGHSH, CDR2 LQKENI. The CDR3 has 15 residues. The CDR3 nucleotides are TGTGCCAGCTCACCCTGGGACAGGGAGAACACTGAAGCTTTCTTT. This codes for CASSPWDRENTEAFF.

The chain's CDR3 is CAWSWGYTEAFF. The CDR3, as DNA: TGTGCCTGGAGTTGGGGGTACACTGAAGCTTTCTTT. The rearrangement uses TRBV30 and TRBJ1-1; D is possibly TRBD1 (5 bases). This CDR3 has 12 residues. Germline loops: CDR1 GTSNPN, CDR2 SVGIG (reference sequence). The ends were cut back, 2 bases at V and 3 bases at J, with 7 bases in the middle.

This clone was seen only once. At one of its ends the junction is not consistent with the germline gene, which may arise from a read error. V and J are TRBV29-1 and TRBJ1-1, with D hard to call. CDR1 and CDR2 from the germline V gene are SQVTM and ANQGSEA. The CDR3 length is 8 residues. The CDR3 DNA reads as TGCAGCGTAGAACCAGGTGTTTTT. Its translation is CSVEPGVF.

The CDR3 sequence: CASTPLGQTEAFF. The CDR3 bases are TGTGCCAGTACCCCATTGGGGCAAACTGAAGCTTTCTTT. This chain joins TRBV19 and TRBJ1-1; a weak D match, TRBD1 (5 bases). Deletions cut 7 bases from V and 5 bases from J, with 14 bases between. Germline V gives CDR1 LNHDA, CDR2 SQIVND (reference sequence). The CDR3 spans 13 residues. The variable domain in full, completed from reference TRBV19 and TRBJ1-1, reads DGGITQSPKYLFRKEGQNVTLSCEQNLNHDAMYWYRQDPGQGLRLIYYSQIVNDFQKGDIAEGYSVSREKKESFPLTVTSAQKNPTAFYLCASTPLGQTEAFFGQGTRLTVV.

As regards this clone: The identical CDR3 is also encoded by other nucleotide sequences in the sample. The rearrangement uses TRBV7-3 and TRBJ2-5; 15 positions agree with TRBD2. This CDR3 is 16 amino acids long. The V gene end was trimmed by 6 bases and the J gene end by 1 base; junction bases not matched to a gene: 3. The germline CDR1 and CDR2 sequences are SGHTA and FQGTGA. The CDR3 reads CASSPGLAGGQETQYF. In DNA form, the CDR3 reads TGTGCCAGCAGTCCGGGACTAGCGGGGGGCCAAGAGACCCAGTACTTC. The full variable domain, its missing parts supplied by reference TRBV7-3 and TRBJ2-5, is GAGVSQTPSNKVTEKGKYVELRCDPISGHTALYWYRQSLGQGPEFLIYFQGTGAADDSGLPNDRFFAVRPEGSVSTLKIQRTERGDSAVYLCASSPGLAGGQETQYFGPGTRLLVL.

The chain has TRBV12-3 or TRBV12-4 and TRBJ2-7; D ambiguous. This CDR3 contains 11 residues. Trimming cost V 8 bases and J 6 bases, with 11 bases left between them. CDR3 coding DNA: TGTGCCAGCTCAAAGAGTGCCGAGCAGTACTTC. Residues: CASSKSAEQYF.

The rearrangement joins TRBV4-1 to TRBJ2-7; 9 bases line up with TRBD1. The CDR3 consists of 15 residues. The J segment lost 2 bases and the V segment lost 3 bases, leaving 5 bases of the junction unmatched. Per the germline V gene, CDR1 is MGHRA and CDR2 is YSYEKL. The CDR3 region is CASSQGDRVTYEQYF. CDR3 coding DNA: TGCGCCAGCAGCCAGGGGGACAGGGTCACCTACGAGCAGTACTTC.

The chain couples TRBV5-4 to TRBJ1-1; TRBD1 is a possible D gene (5 bases). The V end was cut by 0 bases, the J end by 4 bases, with 13 bases between. The length of the CDR3 is 15 residues. Germline V gives CDR1 SGHNT, CDR2 YYREEE (reference sequence). For the CDR3, the DNA is TGTGCCAGCAGCTTGGTCGGGGGAATGGGCACTGAAGCTTTCTTT. Protein: CASSLVGGMGTEAFF.

The J gene is TRBJ2-3, the V gene TRBV13, with D possibly TRBD2 on 5 matching bases. The CDR3 length is 14 residues. V lost 5 bases and J 2 bases, leaving 11 bases between the germline ends. Germline V gene sequence: CDR1 PRHDT, CDR2 FYEKMQ (reference sequence). CDR3 nucleotides: TGTGCCAGCAGCACAAGCGGTTTCACAGATACGCAGTATTTT. Residues: CASSTSGFTDTQYF.